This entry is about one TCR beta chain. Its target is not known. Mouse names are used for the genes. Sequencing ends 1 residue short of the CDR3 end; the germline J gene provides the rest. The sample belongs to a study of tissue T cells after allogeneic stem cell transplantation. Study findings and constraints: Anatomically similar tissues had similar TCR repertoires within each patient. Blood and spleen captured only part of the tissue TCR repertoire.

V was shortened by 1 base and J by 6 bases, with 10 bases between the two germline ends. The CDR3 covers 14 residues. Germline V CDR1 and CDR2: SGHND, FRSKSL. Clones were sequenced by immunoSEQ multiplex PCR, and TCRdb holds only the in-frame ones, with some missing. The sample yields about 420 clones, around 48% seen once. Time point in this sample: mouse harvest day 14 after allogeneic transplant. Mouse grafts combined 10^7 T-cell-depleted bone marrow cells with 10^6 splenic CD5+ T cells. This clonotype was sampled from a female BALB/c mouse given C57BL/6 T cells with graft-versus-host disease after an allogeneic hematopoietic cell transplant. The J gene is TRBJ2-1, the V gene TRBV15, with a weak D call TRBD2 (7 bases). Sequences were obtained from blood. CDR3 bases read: TGTGCCAGCAGTTTAGGGGGGGCGCGTGCTGAGCAGTTC. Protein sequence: CASSLGGARAEQF. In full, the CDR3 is CASSLGGARAEQFF.